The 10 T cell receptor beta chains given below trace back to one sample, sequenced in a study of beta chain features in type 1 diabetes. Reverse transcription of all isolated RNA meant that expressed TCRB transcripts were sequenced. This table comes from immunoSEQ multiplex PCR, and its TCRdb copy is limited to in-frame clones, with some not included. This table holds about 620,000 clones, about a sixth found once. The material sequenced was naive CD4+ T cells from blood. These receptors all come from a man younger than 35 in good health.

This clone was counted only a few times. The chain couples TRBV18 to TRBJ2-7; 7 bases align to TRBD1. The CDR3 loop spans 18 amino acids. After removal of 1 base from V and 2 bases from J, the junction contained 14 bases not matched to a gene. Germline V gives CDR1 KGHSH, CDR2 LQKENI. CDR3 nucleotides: TGTGCCAGCTCACCACAGGGGCAAGGGGCAGGGGGACCCTACGAGCAGTACTTC. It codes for CASSPQGQGAGGPYEQYF.

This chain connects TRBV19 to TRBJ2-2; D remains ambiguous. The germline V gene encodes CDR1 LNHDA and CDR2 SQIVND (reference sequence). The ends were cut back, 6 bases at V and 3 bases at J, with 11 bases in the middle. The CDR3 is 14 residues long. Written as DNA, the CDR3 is TGTGCCAGTAGGCAGGCCCAAGACACCGGGGAGCTGTTTTTT. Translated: CASRQAQDTGELFF.

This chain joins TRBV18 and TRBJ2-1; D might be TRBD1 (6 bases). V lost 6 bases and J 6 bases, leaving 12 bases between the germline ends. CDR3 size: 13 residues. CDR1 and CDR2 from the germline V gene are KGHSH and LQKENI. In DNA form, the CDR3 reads TGTGCCAGCTCCCGATTACAGGGCAATGAGCAGTTCTTC. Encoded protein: CASSRLQGNEQFF.

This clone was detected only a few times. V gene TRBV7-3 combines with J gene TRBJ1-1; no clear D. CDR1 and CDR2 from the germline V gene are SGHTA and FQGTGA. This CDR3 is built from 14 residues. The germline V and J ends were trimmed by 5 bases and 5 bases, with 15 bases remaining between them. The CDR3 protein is CASSPGSGETEAFF. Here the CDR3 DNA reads TGTGCCAGCAGCCCTGGCTCAGGCGAGACTGAAGCTTTCTTT.

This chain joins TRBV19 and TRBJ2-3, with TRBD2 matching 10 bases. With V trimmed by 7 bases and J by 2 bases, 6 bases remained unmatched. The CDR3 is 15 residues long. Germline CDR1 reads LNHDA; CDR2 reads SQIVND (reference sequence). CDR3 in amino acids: CASTQTSGYTDTQYF. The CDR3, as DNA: TGTGCCAGTACTCAGACTAGCGGGTACACAGATACGCAGTATTTT.

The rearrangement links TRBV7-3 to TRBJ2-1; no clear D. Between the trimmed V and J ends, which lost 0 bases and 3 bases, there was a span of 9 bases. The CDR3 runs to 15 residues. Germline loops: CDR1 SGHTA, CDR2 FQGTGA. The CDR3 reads CASSLTVDNYNEQFF. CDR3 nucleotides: TGTGCCAGCAGCTTAACTGTTGACAACTACAATGAGCAGTTCTTC.

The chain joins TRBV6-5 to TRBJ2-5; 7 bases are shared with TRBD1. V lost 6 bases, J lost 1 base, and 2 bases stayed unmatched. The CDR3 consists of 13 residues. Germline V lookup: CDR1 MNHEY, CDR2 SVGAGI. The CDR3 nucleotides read TGTGCCAGCAGACAGGGGCCCCAAGAGACCCAGTACTTC. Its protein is CASRQGPQETQYF.

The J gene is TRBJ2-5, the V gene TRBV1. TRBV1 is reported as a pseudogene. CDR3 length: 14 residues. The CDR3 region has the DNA TGCACCAGCAGCCACGACGCCGCAATAGAGACCCAGTACTTC. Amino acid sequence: CTSSHDAAIETQYF.

The CDR3 region is CASSFDRGSYNEQFF. The CDR3 DNA sequence: TGTGCCAGCAGTTTCGACAGGGGTTCCTACAATGAGCAGTTCTTC. V gene TRBV6-5 combines with J gene TRBJ2-1, with TRBD1 identical over 8 bases. The CDR3 is made up of 15 amino acids. Germline trimming cut 4 bases from V and 1 base from J; bases unmatched to any gene: 3. The germline gives CDR1 MNHEY, CDR2 SVGAGI.

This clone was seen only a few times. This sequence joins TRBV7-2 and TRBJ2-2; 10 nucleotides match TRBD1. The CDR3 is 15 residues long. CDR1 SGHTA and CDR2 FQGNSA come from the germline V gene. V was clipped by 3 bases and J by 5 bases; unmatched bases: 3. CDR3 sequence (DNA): TGTGCCAGCAGCTTTAGACAGGGGGCGACCGGGGAGCTGTTTTTT. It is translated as CASSFRQGATGELFF.